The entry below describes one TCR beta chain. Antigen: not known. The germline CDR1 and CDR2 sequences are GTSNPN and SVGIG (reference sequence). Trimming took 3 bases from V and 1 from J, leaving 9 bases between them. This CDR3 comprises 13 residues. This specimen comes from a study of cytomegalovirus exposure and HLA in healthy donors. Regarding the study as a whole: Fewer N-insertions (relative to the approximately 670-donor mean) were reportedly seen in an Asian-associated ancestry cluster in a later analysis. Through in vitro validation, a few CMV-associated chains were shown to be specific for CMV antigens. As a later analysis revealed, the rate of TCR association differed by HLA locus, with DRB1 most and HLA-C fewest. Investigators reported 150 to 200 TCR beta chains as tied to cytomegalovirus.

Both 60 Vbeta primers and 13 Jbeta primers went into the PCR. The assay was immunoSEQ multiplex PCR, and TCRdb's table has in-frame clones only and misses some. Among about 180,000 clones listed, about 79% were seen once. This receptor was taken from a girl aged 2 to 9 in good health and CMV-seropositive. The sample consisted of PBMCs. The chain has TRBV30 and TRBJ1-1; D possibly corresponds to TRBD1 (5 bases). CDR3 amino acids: CAWRIQGNTEAFF. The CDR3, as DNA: TGTGCCTGGAGGATCCAGGGGAACACTGAAGCTTTCTTT.